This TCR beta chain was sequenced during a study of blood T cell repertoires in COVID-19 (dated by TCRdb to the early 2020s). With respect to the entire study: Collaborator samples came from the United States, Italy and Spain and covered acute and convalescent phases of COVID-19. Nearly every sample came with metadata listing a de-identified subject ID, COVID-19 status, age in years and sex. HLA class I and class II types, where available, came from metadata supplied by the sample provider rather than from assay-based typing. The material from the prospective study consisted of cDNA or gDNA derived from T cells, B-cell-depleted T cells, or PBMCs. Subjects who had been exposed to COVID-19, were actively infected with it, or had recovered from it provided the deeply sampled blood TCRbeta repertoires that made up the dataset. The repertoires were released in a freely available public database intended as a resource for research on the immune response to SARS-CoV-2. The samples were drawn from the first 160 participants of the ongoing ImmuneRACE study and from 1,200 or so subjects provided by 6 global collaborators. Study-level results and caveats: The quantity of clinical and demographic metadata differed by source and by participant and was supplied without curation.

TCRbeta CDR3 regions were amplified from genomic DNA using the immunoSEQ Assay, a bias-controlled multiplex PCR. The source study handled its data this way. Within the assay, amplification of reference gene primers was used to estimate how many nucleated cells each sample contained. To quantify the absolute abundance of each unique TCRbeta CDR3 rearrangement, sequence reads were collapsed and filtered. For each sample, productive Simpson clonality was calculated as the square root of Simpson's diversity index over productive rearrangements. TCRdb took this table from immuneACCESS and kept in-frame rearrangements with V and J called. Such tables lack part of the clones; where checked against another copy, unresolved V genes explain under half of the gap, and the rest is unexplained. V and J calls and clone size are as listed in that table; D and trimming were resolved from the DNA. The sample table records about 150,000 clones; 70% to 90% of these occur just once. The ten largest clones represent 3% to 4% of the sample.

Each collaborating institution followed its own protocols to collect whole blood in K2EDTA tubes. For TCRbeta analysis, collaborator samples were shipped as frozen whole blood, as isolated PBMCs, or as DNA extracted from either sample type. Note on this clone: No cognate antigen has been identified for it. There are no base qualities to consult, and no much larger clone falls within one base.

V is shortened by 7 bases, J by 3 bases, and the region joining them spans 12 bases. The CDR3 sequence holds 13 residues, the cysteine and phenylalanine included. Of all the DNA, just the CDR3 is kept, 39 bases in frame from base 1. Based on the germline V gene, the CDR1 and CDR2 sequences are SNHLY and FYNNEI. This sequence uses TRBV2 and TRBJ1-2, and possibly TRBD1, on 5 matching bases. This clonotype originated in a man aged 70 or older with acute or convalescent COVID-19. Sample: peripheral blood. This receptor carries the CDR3 CASNRGGDYGYTF. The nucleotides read TGTGCCAGCAATCGGGGAGGGGACTATGGCTACACCTTC.